What follows are 16 T cell receptor beta chains derived from one specimen sequenced in a study of T cells after yellow fever vaccination (dated by TCRdb to about 2019). Libraries were prepared through 5' RACE. Sequencing took place on an Illumina NovaSeq 6000. The raw public reads went through TCRdb reprocessing: fastp at Q25, MiXCR clone calling, in-frame beta chains kept. Duplicate CDR3 protein sequences are folded into a single record with the most common DNA and genes. The sample profile shows 400,000 to 450,000 distinct CDR3 sequences; approximately 18% of them were found once. About a sixth of the sample is taken by the ten largest. This specimen's treatment or condition label, per the study, means: live attenuated yellow fever vaccine strain. Sequenced here: PBMCs, sampled before the yellow fever booster vaccination. Receptor source: a man aged 18 to 29 who received the YFV17D yellow fever vaccine.

This chain's CDR3 is CASEGPYYGYTF. CDR3 coding DNA: TGTGCCAGCGAGGGGCCGTACTATGGCTACACCTTC. The gene calls are TRBV12-3 or TRBV12-4 and TRBJ1-2; perhaps TRBD1 as D (5 bases). The CDR3 has 12 amino acids. The V gene lost 8 bases and the J gene lost 3 bases, with 10 bases spanning the gap.

The chain carries TRBV11-3 and TRBJ2-2; 7 bases are a match to TRBD1. The germline CDR1 and CDR2 sequences are SGHNT and YENEEA. The V gene end was trimmed by 1 base and the J gene end by 2 bases; junction bases not matched to a gene: 7. The CDR3 runs 17 residues. In DNA, the CDR3 is TGTGCCAGCAGCTTAGGAACCGGGACAGACAACACCGGGGAGCTGTTTTTT. It codes for CASSLGTGTDNTGELFF.

This chain uses TRBV4-3 with TRBJ1-5, with D maybe TRBD1 (5 bases). Per the germline V gene, CDR1 is LGHNA and CDR2 is YSLEER. The CDR3 is 14 residues long. With 0 bases removed from V and 9 bases from J, the gap between germline ends came to 12 bases. CDR3 bases: TGCGCCAGCAGCCAAGATTTGGGGCCTCGGCCCCAGCATTTT. It specifies CASSQDLGPRPQHF.

V and J are TRBV5-5 and TRBJ1-2, with 10 bases fitting TRBD1. CDR1 and CDR2 (germline): SGHKS, YYEKEE (reference sequence). This CDR3 contains 14 residues. V trimming: 4 bases; J trimming: 8 bases; junction bases outside the gene matches: 8. CDR3 sequence: CASSGPGTGDGYTF. CDR3 in DNA: TGTGCCAGCAGCGGTCCCGGGACAGGGGACGGCTACACCTTC.

There are a few counts of this clonotype. This chain links TRBV10-2 with TRBJ2-5, with TRBD1 matching 10 bases. The CDR3 is made up of 15 amino acids. Germline CDR1 reads WSHSY; CDR2 reads SAAADI. J gave up 5 bases and V 5 bases, and 8 bases lay outside the gene matches. The CDR3 loop reads CASSPRQGARETQYF. The CDR3 DNA is TGCGCCAGCAGTCCACGACAGGGGGCGAGGGAGACCCAGTACTTC.

V is TRBV10-3 and J is TRBJ2-6; unclear D gene. The CDR3 has 15 residues. V was shortened by 5 bases and J by 2 bases, with 10 bases between the two germline ends. Per the germline V gene, CDR1 is ENHRY and CDR2 is SYGVKD. Here the CDR3 DNA reads TGTGCCATCAGTAATCTGGGGACTGGGGCCAACGTCCTGACTTTC. This gives the protein CAISNLGTGANVLTF.

This clonotype came up once. This sequence joins TRBV28 and TRBJ2-5, with D maybe TRBD2 (6 bases). This CDR3 is built from 13 residues. The V and J ends lost 4 bases and 5 bases respectively, with 11 bases between them. Germline V lookup: CDR1 MDHEN, CDR2 SYDVKM. The CDR3 bases are TGTGCCAGCAGTTCGGGGGATAAGGAGACCCAGTACTTC. It encodes CASSSGDKETQYF.

This clonotype occurred many times. The chain links TRBV7-2 to TRBJ1-5, with a possible D match to TRBD1 (5 bases). This CDR3 has 14 residues. Trimming took off 5 bases at V and 6 bases at J, with 14 bases between the two ends. CDR1 and CDR2 from the germline V gene are SGHTA and FQGNSA. The CDR3 reads CASSHGGESQPQHF. The CDR3 bases are TGTGCCAGCAGCCACGGGGGGGAAAGTCAGCCCCAGCATTTT. The complete variable domain, with remaining parts taken from reference TRBV7-2 and TRBJ1-5, reads GAGVSQSPSNKVTEKGKDVELRCDPISGHTALYWYRQSLGQGLEFLIYFQGNSAPDKSGLPSDRFSAERTGGSVSTLTIQRTQQEDSAVYLCASSHGGESQPQHFGDGTRLSIL.

The chain combines TRBV5-1 with TRBJ2-5; 8 bases match TRBD2. The CDR3 is 16 amino acids. CDR1 and CDR2 from the germline V gene are SGHRS and YFSETQ. V was clipped by 2 bases and J by 2 bases; unmatched bases: 8. CDR3: CASSFSRLAIQETQYF. CDR3 in DNA: TGCGCCAGCAGCTTCTCGCGACTAGCGATACAAGAGACCCAGTACTTC.

There are a few counts of this clonotype. This chain connects TRBV6-2 or TRBV6-3 to TRBJ2-7; 8 bases line up with TRBD2. V lost 7 bases and J lost 2; bases outside the gene matches: 10. CDR3 size: 15 residues. Germline CDR1 MNHEY, CDR2 SVGEGT. This CDR3 reads CASNKERGRTYEQYF. The CDR3 bases are TGTGCCAGCAACAAAGAGCGGGGGAGAACCTACGAGCAGTACTTC.

J is TRBJ1-2 and V is TRBV6-2 or TRBV6-3; 7 nucleotides line up with TRBD1. Losses at the gene ends were 2 bases for V and 3 bases for J; bases not matched to a gene: 3. This CDR3 spans 14 amino acids. Germline lookup yields CDR1 MNHEY and CDR2 SVGEGT. CDR3 coding DNA: TGTGCCAGCAGTTACACCGGACAGGACTATGGCTACACCTTC. Translated, it gives CASSYTGQDYGYTF.

This clonotype was recorded a few times. The chain is built from TRBV7-9 and TRBJ1-1, with a possible D match to TRBD1 (5 bases). The CDR3 spans 17 residues. Trimming took off 5 bases at V and 2 bases at J, with 21 bases between the two ends. CDR1 is SEHNR, CDR2 FQNEAQ, per germline (reference sequence). This CDR3 is CASSPPPSSGANTEAFF. The CDR3 DNA reads as TGTGCCAGCAGCCCGCCCCCCTCCAGCGGGGCCAACACTGAAGCTTTCTTT.

This sequence joins TRBV7-2 and TRBJ2-3; 8 nucleotides match TRBD1. This CDR3 is built from 18 residues. Germline V lookup: CDR1 SGHTA, CDR2 FQGNSA. With V trimmed by 4 bases and J by 3 bases, 15 bases remained unmatched. The CDR3, as DNA: TGTGCCAGCAGCTATCAAGTCGGACAGGGCCGATATACAGATACGCAGTATTTT. It yields the protein CASSYQVGQGRYTDTQYF.

This clonotype was seen a handful of times. The gene calls are TRBV3-1 and TRBJ2-3; D is uncertain. V was trimmed by 3 bases and J by 0 bases, leaving 7 bases between them. CDR1 and CDR2 (germline): LGHDT, YNNKEL (reference sequence). This CDR3 is 14 amino acids long. In DNA form, the CDR3 reads TGTGCCAGCAGCCATGTAGAGAGCACAGATACGCAGTATTTT. Translated, it gives CASSHVESTDTQYF.

The V and J genes are TRBV7-6 and TRBJ2-5; D is undetermined. Trimming stripped 5 bases from V and 2 bases from J, with 12 bases between. The length of the CDR3 is 14 residues. Per the germline V gene, CDR1 is SGHVS and CDR2 is FNYEAQ. CDR3 residues: CASSAPATQETQYF. Here the CDR3 DNA reads TGTGCCAGCAGCGCGCCGGCCACTCAAGAGACCCAGTACTTC.

The chain joins TRBV7-2 to TRBJ1-2; tentative D call: TRBD1 (5 bases). Trimming removed 3 bases at V and 6 bases at J, with 17 bases between. CDR1 is SGHTA, CDR2 FQGNSA, per germline. The CDR3 contains 15 residues. The CDR3 region is CASSLGRFDVDGYTF. The CDR3 DNA is TGTGCCAGCAGCTTGGGACGGTTCGATGTGGATGGCTACACCTTC.